This T cell receptor beta chain was recorded in a study of T cell responses to AZD1222 COVID-19 vaccine (dated by TCRdb to the early 2020s). The study in broad terms: TCR sequencing covered approximately 230 trial participants: 200 to 220 given two doses of AZD1222 and some 25 given two doses of MenACWY control vaccine. Trial participants were enrolled by age into 18-55, 56-69 and 70-plus year subgroups, with around 150, 28 and 57 TCR-sequenced participants respectively.

Points the paper makes about the study in general: Participants were mostly white British, with more females than males. The authors suggested clonal diversity may have been underestimated. The 56-69-year group was small, and its depth increase did not reach significance, likely because of low power. Vaccine-associated CD4 TCRs spanned the whole spike protein, with dominant responses in regions 160-218 and 743-854. After two AZD1222 doses, spike-specific TCR breadth and depth were significantly higher than at day 0 and than in MenACWY recipients. Reportedly, close to half of the unique spike-specific TCRs recognized epitopes lying outside the regions that are mutated in the B.1.351 and B.1.1.7 variants. Only five or six AZD1222 recipients were SARS-CoV-2 seropositive at baseline, limiting conclusions about previously exposed vaccinees. Because no day 14 peak-response samples were available, repertoires were characterized only after the peak T cell response.

Reading the label with the study, this specimen's time point is: about 28 days (+/-7) after the second vaccine dose. AZD1222 recipients whose second dose came at about 4 weeks and those whose second dose came at about 12 weeks were combined into one group, since spike-specific TCR depth and breadth did not differ between the two schedules. Vaccinee samples came from UK trials COV001 and COV002, including a single-blind randomized controlled phase 2/3 trial of AZD1222 (ChAdOx1 nCoV-19) in healthy adults. Trial participant PBMC samples were collected at day 0 and day 28 after the second dose for TCRbeta chain sequencing. The CDR1 and CDR2 encoded by the germline V gene are MDHEN and SYDVKM. CDR3 length: 16 amino acids, cysteine to phenylalanine. This entry keeps only the CDR3 DNA: 48 bases, framed from base 1. V is clipped by 5 bases and J by 1 base, and the sequence between their germline boundaries is 17 bases long.

About this clone itself: There is no known antigen for this receptor. No much larger clonotype is one base removed from it; base qualities were not supplied.

The CDR3 regions of human TCRbeta chains were analyzed by immunosequencing. The authors processed their data as follows. Repertoire TCRs were checked for matches against a reference library of SARS-CoV-2-specific TCRs that had been generated using the MIRA antigen-specificity platform. Breadth meant the fraction of unique TCRs that were SARS-CoV-2-associated, whereas depth meant the fraction of total T cells that were SARS-CoV-2-associated. Using the MIRA data, every spike-specific TCR was mapped to the spike region that the TCR reacted to and assigned to either a CD4 or a CD8 class. Log10-transformed breadth and depth values were compared by one-way ANOVA with Sidak's multiple comparisons tests. In TCRdb, the immuneACCESS table is reduced to in-frame sequences with V and J assigned. These tables do not hold every clone; where another copy was compared, an unresolved V gene accounts for under half, and the others remain unexplained. That table is the source of V, J and clone size, and D and trimming were worked out from the DNA. In this sample the table shows roughly 150,000 clones, roughly 87% of which occur a single time. The ten most abundant clones make up approximately 6.2% of the sample.

The V and J genes are TRBV28 and TRBJ1-2; perhaps TRBD1 is the D gene, with 6 bases matching. The sequence was obtained from an adult who received the AZD1222 COVID-19 vaccine. The sample consisted of peripheral blood, taken 28 days after the second AZD1222 dose. The CDR3 region: CASSPHVGQINYGYTF. The bases read TGTGCCAGCAGTCCACATGTCGGACAGATTAACTATGGCTACACCTTC.